The T cell receptor beta chain described here comes from a study of shared clonotypes between healthy human individuals (TCRdb year 2020). As for the study more broadly: A few men and two women, aged 18 to 49 years, made up the cohort. Per donor, three plates each were used for CD4 naive and CD4 memory, two for CD8 naive, and one for CD8 memory. Between about 0.8 and 9 billion PBMCs per donor were obtained by leukapheresis. Libraries were prepared and TCR repertoires were sequenced by different laboratories using diverse techniques, in order to increase sequencing depth and limit assay-specific biases. The study deeply sequenced blood TCR repertoires of about five healthy adults to estimate repertoire size and the extent of clonotype sharing between individuals.

Study-wide conclusions, independent of this receptor: Larger estimated clonotype richness was generally found for naive subsets than for memory subsets. Sharing across a handful of donors was observed for approximately 5% of naive CD4, 3% to 3.5% of naive CD8, 2.3% of memory CD4, and 0.4% of memory CD8 clonotypes. Based on pairwise subsampling, the degree of clonotype sharing among donors was expected to be affected by sequencing depth. Sampling was limited to blood, and TCR repertoires in tissue likely differ from TCR repertoires in blood. The small number of donors limited the genetic and exposure-history diversity represented. Even with the large sequencing depth, rarefaction of the sorted-subset datasets indicated that sequencing was incomplete. Compared with non-shared clonotypes, the clonotypes found in all four sorted-subset donors had higher generation probabilities.

TCR CDR3 regions were amplified from genomic DNA by multiplex PCR using the deep immunoSEQ assay. Extracted genomic DNA from each cell subset was spread evenly across all wells of several immunoSEQ 96-well plates, with each plate serving as a replicate. Each replicate PCR for sorted subsets received around 210 ng genomic DNA, equal to 28,000 or so T cell genomes. Purified libraries were quantified with a Qubit 3.0 fluorometer, sized on a Bioanalyzer 2100, and re-quantified with the KAPA Library Quantification kit. Every immunoSEQ 96-well plate was sequenced on a separate single-read 150-cycle Illumina NextSeq 550 flow cell. The original methods were these. The immunoSEQ output contained only junctional sequences without quality scores, so filtering could not match that applied to full-length reads. To assign V/J genes and CDR3, sequences were annotated using PyIR, a Python wrapper for IgBLAST v1.9, with IMGT germline references. Reads were filtered out if the reads had weak V/J assignments (E-value above 1e-6), no CDR3, stop codons, out-of-frame junctions, or ambiguous translated residues. V3J clonotypes were defined as sequences sharing the same inferred V gene, J gene, and CDR3 amino acid sequence. To compute the percentage overlap between repertoires, the number of shared unique clonotypes was divided by the size of the smaller repertoire. RTK rarefaction, the Chao1 estimator, and Recon v2.1 estimates of unobserved clonotypes were used to assess repertoire richness. OLGA was used to compute generation probabilities for all TCRbeta clonotypes that the gDNA method yielded from a few donors. What TCRdb holds here is the immuneACCESS table cut down to in-frame rearrangements. Part of the clones is not present; checked against another copy, under half of the missing clones reflect an unresolved V gene, and the others are unexplained. From that table come the V and J calls and clone size; the DNA was used to work out D and trimming. Here the sample has some 1.1 million clones; 70% to 85% occur a single time. The top ten clones comprise 0.89% of the sample.

Healthy HIV-negative adults with no recently reported acute infections or vaccinations were included as donors. Every donor was a Caucasian adult living in Nashville, Tennessee, USA. CD4+ T cells were enriched by magnetic negative selection, after which naive cells were positively selected on CD45RA and the negative fraction was taken as the memory subset. After blood collection by leukapheresis, PBMCs were isolated using Ficoll-Histopaque density gradient centrifugation and then cryopreserved in the vapor phase of liquid nitrogen. Analytical flow cytometry was used to check the purity and quantity of every magnetically sorted T cell population. From each sorted fraction, genomic DNA was isolated and quantified by UV absorbance on a Nanodrop 2000c. As for this clone: There is no known antigen for this receptor. Base qualities were left out, and no much larger clone turns up one base away.

The receptor comes from a man aged 18 to 30 in good health. Some clones in this sample may be carry-over from other donors' samples. The sequenced sample was memory CD4+ T cells from PBMCs. The cell subset or site label here, explained by the study, means: CD45RA-negative fraction.

The DNA sequence is given as TGCGCCAGCAGCCTCCACTCCGGCGCGGCAGATACGCAGTATTTT. It translates to CASSLHSGAADTQYF. This chain is built from TRBV4-1 and TRBJ2-3; confidence is insufficient to name the D gene. Trimming costs V 4 bases and J 4 bases, and their ends lie 15 bases apart. The CDR3 sequence holds 15 residues, the cysteine and phenylalanine included. Only the CDR3 portion is preserved as DNA: 45 bases, with reading frame beginning at the first base. CDR1 and CDR2, looked up from the germline V gene, are MGHRA and YSYEKL.